A single T cell receptor (beta chain) is shown here with its context. Its antigen is not yet known. No much larger clone exists at a distance of one base, and base qualities are not known. A patient counted as having stable Graves' hyperthyroidism if no progression to ophthalmopathy occurred over 18 months of follow-up. Hyperthyroidism patients were newly diagnosed, had a disease duration of under 2 months, and were aged 18 to 65 years. The study excluded patients with uncontrolled infections, other autoimmune diseases, pregnancy or lactation. Clinical symptoms, serum thyroxine and TRAb, thyroid ultrasound, and orbital computed tomography formed the basis for the diagnoses. PBMCs were separated from 10 ml of fresh peripheral blood using Ficoll-Paque density gradient centrifugation. Total RNA was extracted using Trizol reagent, and RNA quality was assessed on an Agilent 2100 Bioanalyzer. TCR beta CDR3 regions were amplified from RNA transcripts. A first-round RT-PCR of the TCR CDR3 used the HTBI primer set with the Qiagen OneStep RT-PCR kit. Libraries were constructed in a second round of multiplex PCR, after which size selection and purification were performed. Paired-end sequencing of the libraries was performed with 100 bp reads on an Illumina HiSeq2000. The authors' pipeline ran thus. SOAPnuke was used to process the raw data, throwing out any read that contained adapters or uncalled bases, had a mean Phred below 15, or lacked an exact constant-primer or identifier match. COPE v1.2.5 was used to merge the high-quality paired reads, and each unique nucleotide sequence was defined as a clonotype. MiTCR v1.1 was used to align the clonotypes against IMGT TRBV, TRBD and TRBJ reference segments. The analysis included only V-J combinations with a frequency above 0.0001, which together covered around 99% of the repertoires. The TCS score was defined as F50 (clonal expansion) divided by E x V (chaos), with BLOSUM62-based TCRdist calculated between CDR3 peptides within each V-J. Welch's t-statistics and random forest reduced 514 V-J features to some 14, which were used in a naive Bayes classifier (R e1071). The raw public data were reprocessed by TCRdb itself: fastp quality trimming at Q25, MiXCR clonotype calling, in-frame beta chains only. Every distinct CDR3 protein forms one entry, paired with its most common genes and DNA. In this record, the V and J calls reflect TCRdb's handling and not the investigators' own analysis. Within this sample are some 620,000 distinct CDR3 sequences, with about a sixth of them counted one time only. The ten largest account for approximately 3.9% of the sample.

The record originates from a study of T cells in Graves' hyperthyroidism and ophthalmopathy (dated by TCRdb to between 2018 and 2021). Broadly, across the study: Peripheral blood samples were taken at the time of initial diagnosis, prior to any treatment. According to the paper, TCR Vbeta CDR3 sequencing was carried out on approximately 140 peripheral blood samples, which came from under 50 ophthalmopathy, some 73 hyperthyroidism and roughly 17 progressor patients. The approximately 100 discovery patients were divided at random into training and test sets in a 7:3 ratio. Thyroid tissue and blood T-cell repertoires from six or seven Graves' hyperthyroidism patients were also compared in the study. An independent validation cohort of under 20 hyperthyroidism patients and 17 patients who later progressed to ophthalmopathy tested prospective prediction of ophthalmopathy. A discovery cohort of roughly 96 patients, about 44 with Graves' ophthalmopathy and 57 with stable Graves' hyperthyroidism, was used to find distinguishing TCR V-J signatures. After blood sampling, hyperthyroidism patients were treated with methimazole at a starting dose of 30 mg daily, and ophthalmopathy patients were treated with high-dose intravenous methylprednisolone. What the work shows at the level of the full study, not this receptor alone: During validation, the model predicted progression to ophthalmopathy a median of approximately six months ahead of onset, with roughly 65% sensitivity and around 73% specificity. No statistical method was used to set the sample size in advance, and investigators knew the group allocation. A 13 V-J signature model separated ophthalmopathy from stable hyperthyroidism, with approximately 87% sensitivity and roughly 81% specificity in cross-validation and 80%/75% in testing. Blood samples also contained most of the expanded thyroid clonotypes (frequency above 0.001), which suggests that blood repertoires may reflect thyroid immune responses.

V and J are trimmed by 6 bases and 0 bases, and the gene matches miss 8 bases of the junction. The germline V gene (reference sequence) provides CDR1 DFQATT and CDR2 SNEGSKA. From cysteine to phenylalanine, the CDR3 is 14 amino acids long. Here the CDR3 DNA is all that survives: 42 bases in frame from base 1. The sample was blood. The receptor chain draws on TRBV20-1 and TRBJ2-7, with 7 junctional bases fitting TRBD1. The clonotype comes from a woman in her twenties or thirties with Graves' hyperthyroidism. The CDR3 has the sequence CSANGQDNSYEQYF. The nucleotides are TGCAGTGCAAACGGACAGGATAACTCCTACGAGCAGTACTTC.